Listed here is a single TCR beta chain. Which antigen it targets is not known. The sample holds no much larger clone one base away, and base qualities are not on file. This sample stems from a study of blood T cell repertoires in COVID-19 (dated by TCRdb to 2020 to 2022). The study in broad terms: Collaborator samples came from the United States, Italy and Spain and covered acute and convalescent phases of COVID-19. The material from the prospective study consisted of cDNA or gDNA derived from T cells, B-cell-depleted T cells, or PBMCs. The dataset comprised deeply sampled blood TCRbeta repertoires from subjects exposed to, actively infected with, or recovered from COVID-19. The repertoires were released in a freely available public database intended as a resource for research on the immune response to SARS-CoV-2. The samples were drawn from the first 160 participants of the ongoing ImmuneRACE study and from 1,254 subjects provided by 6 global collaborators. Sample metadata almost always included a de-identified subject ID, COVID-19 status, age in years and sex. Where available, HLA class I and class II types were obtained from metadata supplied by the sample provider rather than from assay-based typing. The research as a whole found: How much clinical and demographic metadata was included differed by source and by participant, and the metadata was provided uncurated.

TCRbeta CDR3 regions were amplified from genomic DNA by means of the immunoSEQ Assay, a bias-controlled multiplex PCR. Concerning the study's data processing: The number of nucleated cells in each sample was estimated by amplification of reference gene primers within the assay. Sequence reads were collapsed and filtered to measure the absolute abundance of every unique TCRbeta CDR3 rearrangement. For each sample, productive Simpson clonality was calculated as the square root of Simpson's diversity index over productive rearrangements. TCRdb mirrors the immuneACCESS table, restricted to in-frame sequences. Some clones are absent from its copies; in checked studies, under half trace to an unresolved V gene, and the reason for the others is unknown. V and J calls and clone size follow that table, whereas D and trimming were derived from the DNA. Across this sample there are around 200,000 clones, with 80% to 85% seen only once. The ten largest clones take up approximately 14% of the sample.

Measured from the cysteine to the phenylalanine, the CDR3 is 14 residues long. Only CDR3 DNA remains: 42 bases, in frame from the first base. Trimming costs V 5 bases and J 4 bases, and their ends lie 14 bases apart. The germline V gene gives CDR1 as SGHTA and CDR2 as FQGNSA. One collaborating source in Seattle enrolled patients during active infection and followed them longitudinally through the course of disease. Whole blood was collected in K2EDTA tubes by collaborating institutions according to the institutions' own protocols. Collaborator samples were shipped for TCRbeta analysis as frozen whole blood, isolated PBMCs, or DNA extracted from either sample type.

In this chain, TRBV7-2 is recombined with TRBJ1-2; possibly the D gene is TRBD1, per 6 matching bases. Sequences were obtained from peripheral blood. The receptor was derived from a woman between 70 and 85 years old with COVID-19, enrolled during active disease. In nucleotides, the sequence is TGTGCCAGCAGCGACCGCACAGGGCTCTATGGCTACACCTTC. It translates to CASSDRTGLYGYTF. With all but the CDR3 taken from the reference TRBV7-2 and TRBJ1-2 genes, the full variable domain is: GAGVSQSPSNKVTEKGKDVELRCDPISGHTALYWYRQSLGQGLEFLIYFQGNSAPDKSGLPSDRFSAERTGGSVSTLTIQRTQQEDSAVYLCASSDRTGLYGYTFGSGTRLTVV.